The 3 T cell receptor beta chains below all came from one sample that was sequenced in a study of shared clonotypes between healthy human individuals. Only CD45RO-negative cells positively selected for CCR7 counted as naive CD8 cells, so terminally differentiated effector memory CD45RA+ cells were excluded. Using immunoSEQ multiplex PCR, the repertoire was profiled, and TCRdb retains in-frame clones only, with some absent. The top ten hold about 1.1% of the sample, which has 2 million or so clones, less than 95% seen once. Material for sequencing was naive CD8+ T cells sorted from blood. Every receptor here comes from a young man in good health.

V is TRBV5-1 and J is TRBJ2-7, with 9 bases that match TRBD2. V gave up 0 bases and J gave up 4 bases; unmatched junction bases: 5. This CDR3 region has 15 residues. Germline lookup yields CDR1 SGHRS and CDR2 YFSETQ. This chain's CDR3 is CASSLAPSGEYEQYF. CDR3 bases: TGCGCCAGCAGCTTGGCCCCTAGCGGGGAGTACGAGCAGTACTTC.

This clone has only one observation. The rearrangement joins TRBV27 to TRBJ2-7, with a tentative D call TRBD1 (6 bases). From germline, CDR1 is MNHEY and CDR2 SMNVEV (reference sequence). The CDR3 has 13 residues. V gave up 3 bases and J gave up 7 bases, with 13 bases separating them. As DNA, the CDR3 is TGTGCCAGCAGTTTCGGACAGCCTTCTGAGCAGTACTTC. Translation gives CASSFGQPSEQYF.

The CDR3 DNA reads as TGTGCCAGCAGTGTTACAGGGGGCGGCACTGAAGCTTTCTTT. Protein product: CASSVTGGGTEAFF. This chain joins TRBV27 and TRBJ1-1; 9 nucleotides align to TRBD1. This CDR3 comprises 14 residues. Germline CDR1 is MNHEY and CDR2 is SMNVEV (reference sequence). The junction had 5 bases not matched to a gene; V was cut back by 5 bases and J by 4 bases.